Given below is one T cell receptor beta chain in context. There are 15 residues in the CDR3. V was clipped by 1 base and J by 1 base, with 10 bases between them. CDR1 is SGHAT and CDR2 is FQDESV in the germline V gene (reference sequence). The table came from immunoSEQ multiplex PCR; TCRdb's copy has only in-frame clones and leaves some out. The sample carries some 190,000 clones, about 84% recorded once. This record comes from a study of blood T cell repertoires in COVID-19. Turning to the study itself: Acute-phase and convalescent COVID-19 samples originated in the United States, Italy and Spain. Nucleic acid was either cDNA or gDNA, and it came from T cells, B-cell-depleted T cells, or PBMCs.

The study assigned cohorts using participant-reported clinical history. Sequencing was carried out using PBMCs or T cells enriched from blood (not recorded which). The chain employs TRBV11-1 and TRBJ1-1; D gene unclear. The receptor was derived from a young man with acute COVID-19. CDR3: CASSLVSGKNTEAFF. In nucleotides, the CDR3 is TGTGCCAGCAGCTTAGTTTCAGGAAAGAACACTGAAGCTTTCTTT.